This T cell receptor (beta chain) came from a study of T cells in localized non-small cell lung cancer. Notes on the study in general: Heterogeneity remains possible, as sequencing covered one tumor region only. Uninvolved adjacent lung had the highest recorded T cell clonality, with tumor below it.

The data were produced by immunoSEQ multiplex PCR, yet TCRdb's version contains in-frame clones alone and is incomplete. The sample has 59,000 or so clones, 91% seen once. V shed 7 bases, J shed 1 base, and the junction held 3 bases outside the gene matches. The germline V gene has CDR1 MNHNS and CDR2 SASEGT. The CDR3 has 15 residues. With regard to this clone: Its antigen is not known.

The sample here was peripheral blood, taken before any cancer treatment. The receptor was derived from a man between 40 and 69 years old with stage I lung adenocarcinoma. The J gene is TRBJ2-5, the V gene TRBV6-1; TRBD2 matches at 13 bases. The CDR3 DNA follows: TGTGCCAGCAACCGACTAGCGGGAGGCCAAGAGACCCAGTACTTC. Amino acids: CASNRLAGGQETQYF.